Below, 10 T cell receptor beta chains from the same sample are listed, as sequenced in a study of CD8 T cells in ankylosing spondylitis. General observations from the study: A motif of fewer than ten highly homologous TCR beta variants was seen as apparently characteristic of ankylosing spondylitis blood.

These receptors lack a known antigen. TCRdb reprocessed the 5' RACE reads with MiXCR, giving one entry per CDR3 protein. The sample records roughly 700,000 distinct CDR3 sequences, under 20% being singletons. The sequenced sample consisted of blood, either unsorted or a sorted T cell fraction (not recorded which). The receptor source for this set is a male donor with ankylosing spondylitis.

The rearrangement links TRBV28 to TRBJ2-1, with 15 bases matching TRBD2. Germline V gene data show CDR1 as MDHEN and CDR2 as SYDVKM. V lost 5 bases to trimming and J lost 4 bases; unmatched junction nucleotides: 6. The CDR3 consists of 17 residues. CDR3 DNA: TGTGCCAGCAGTCCAGGGACTAGCGGGGGGTCATACAATGAGCAGTTCTTC. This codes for CASSPGTSGGSYNEQFF.

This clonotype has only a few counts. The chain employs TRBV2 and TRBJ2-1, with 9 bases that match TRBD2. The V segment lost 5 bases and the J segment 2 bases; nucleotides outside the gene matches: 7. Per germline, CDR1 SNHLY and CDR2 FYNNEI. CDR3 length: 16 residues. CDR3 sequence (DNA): TGTGCCAGCAGTCGTATACCTAGCGGGACCTACAATGAGCAGTTCTTC. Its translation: CASSRIPSGTYNEQFF.

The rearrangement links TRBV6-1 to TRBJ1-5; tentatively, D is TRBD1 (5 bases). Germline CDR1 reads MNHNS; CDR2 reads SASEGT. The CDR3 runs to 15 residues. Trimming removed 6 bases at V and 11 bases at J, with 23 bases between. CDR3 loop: CASSPRVSGIAAQHF. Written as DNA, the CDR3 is TGTGCCAGCAGCCCAAGGGTCTCAGGGATAGCGGCCCAGCATTTT.

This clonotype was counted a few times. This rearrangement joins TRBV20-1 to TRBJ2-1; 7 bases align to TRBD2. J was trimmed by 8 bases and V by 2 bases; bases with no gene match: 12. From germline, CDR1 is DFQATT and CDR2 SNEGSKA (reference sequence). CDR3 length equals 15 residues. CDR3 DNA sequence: TGCAGTGCTAGAATCCGCGGGAGCCAGATAGATGAGCAGTTCTTC. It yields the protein CSARIRGSQIDEQFF.

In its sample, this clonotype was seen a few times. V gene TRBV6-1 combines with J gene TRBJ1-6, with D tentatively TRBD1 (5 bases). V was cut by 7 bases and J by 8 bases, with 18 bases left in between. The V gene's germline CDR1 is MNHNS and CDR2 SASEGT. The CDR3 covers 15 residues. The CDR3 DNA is TGTGCCAGCACCCTAATGGGGGAGGGAGATTCACCCCTCCACTTT. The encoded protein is CASTLMGEGDSPLHF.

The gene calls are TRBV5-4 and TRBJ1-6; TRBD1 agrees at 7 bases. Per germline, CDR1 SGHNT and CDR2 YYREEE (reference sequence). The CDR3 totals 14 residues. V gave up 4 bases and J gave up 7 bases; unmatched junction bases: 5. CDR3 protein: CASSRRDSNSPLHF. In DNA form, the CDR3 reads TGTGCCAGCAGCCGCCGGGACAGCAATTCACCCCTCCACTTT.

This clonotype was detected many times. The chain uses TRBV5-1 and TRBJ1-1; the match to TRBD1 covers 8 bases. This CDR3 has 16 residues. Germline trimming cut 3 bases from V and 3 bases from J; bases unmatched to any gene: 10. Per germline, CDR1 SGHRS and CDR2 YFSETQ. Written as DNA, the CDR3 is TGCGCCAGCAGCTCTGGACAGGGTGGGGGCTACACTGAAGCTTTCTTT. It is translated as CASSSGQGGGYTEAFF.

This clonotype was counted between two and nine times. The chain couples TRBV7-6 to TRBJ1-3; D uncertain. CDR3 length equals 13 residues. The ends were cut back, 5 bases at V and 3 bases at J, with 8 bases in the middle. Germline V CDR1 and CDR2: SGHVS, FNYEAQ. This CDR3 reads CASSPRRGNTIYF. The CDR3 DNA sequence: TGTGCCAGCAGCCCCCGTCGTGGAAACACCATATATTTT.

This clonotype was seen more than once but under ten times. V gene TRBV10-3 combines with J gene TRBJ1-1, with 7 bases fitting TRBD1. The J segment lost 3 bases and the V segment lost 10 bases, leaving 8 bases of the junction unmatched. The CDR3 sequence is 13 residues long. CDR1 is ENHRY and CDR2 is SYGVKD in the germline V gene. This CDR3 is CANADRVDTEAFF. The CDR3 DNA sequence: TGTGCCAACGCAGACAGGGTAGACACTGAAGCTTTCTTT.

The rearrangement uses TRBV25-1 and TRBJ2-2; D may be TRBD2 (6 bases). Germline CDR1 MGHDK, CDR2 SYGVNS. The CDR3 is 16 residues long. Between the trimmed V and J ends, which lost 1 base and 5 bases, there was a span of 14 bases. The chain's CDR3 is CASSEWVWEETGELFF. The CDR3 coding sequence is TGTGCCAGCAGTGAATGGGTGTGGGAGGAAACCGGGGAGCTGTTTTTT.